This entry features one TCR beta chain sequence. The germline V gene encodes CDR1 KGHSH and CDR2 LQKENI. The CDR3 has 14 residues. V shed 3 bases and J shed 7 bases, with 16 bases lying between them. This entry is derived from a study of sequential checkpoint blockade in melanoma. Study as a whole: Both treatment sequences were followed by maintenance nivolumab.

Treatment in this sample: randomized to nivolumab then ipilimumab (arm A) or the reverse (arm B). No patient had prior DNA-damaging chemotherapy. PBMC sorting kept live CD3+CD8+ cells without CD19 or CD56. The data were produced by immunoSEQ multiplex PCR, yet TCRdb's version contains in-frame clones alone and is incomplete. The sample holds roughly 20,000 clones, more than 80% seen once. The sequencing used CD8+ T cells sorted from blood (inferred from file names), collected from a patient given nivolumab and ipilimumab in sequence. This TCR was recovered from a human donor with melanoma. The chain carries TRBV18 and TRBJ2-7; a weak D match, TRBD1 (7 bases). Here the CDR3 reads CASSPPEGAGEQYF. The CDR3, as DNA: TGTGCCAGCTCACCCCCTGAGGGGGCGGGGGAGCAGTACTTC. Looking up the rest from reference TRBV18 and TRBJ2-7 gives the full variable domain: NAGVMQNPRHLVRRRGQEARLRCSPMKGHSHVYWYRQLPEEGLKFMVYLQKENIIDESGMPKERFSAEFPKEGPSILRIQQVVRGDSAAYFCASSPPEGAGEQYFGPGTRLTVT.